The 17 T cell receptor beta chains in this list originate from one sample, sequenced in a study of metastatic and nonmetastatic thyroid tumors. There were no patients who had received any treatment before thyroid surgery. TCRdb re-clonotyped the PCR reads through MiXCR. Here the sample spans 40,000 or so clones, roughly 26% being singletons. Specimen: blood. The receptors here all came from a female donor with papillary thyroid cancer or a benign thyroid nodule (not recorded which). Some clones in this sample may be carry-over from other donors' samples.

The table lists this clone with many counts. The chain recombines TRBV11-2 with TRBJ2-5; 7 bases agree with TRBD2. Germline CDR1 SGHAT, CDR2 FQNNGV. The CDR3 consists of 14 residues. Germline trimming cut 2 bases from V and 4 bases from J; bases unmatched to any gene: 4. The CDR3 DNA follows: TGTGCCAGCAGCTTATTTCCGGGGGGAGAGACCCAGTACTTC. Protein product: CASSLFPGGETQYF. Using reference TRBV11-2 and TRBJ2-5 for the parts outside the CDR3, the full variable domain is EAGVAQSPRYKIIEKRQSVAFWCNPISGHATLYWYQQILGQGPKLLIQFQNNGVVDDSQLPKDRFSAERLKGVDSTLKIQPAKLEDSAVYLCASSLFPGGETQYFGPGTRLLVL.

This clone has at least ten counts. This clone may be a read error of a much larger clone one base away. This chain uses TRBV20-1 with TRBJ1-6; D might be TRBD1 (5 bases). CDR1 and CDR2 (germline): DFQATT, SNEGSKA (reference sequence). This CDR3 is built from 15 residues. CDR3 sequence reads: CSARGWIDNNSPPHF. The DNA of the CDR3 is TGCAGTGCTCGGGGGTGGATTGATAATAATTCACCCCCCCACTTT.

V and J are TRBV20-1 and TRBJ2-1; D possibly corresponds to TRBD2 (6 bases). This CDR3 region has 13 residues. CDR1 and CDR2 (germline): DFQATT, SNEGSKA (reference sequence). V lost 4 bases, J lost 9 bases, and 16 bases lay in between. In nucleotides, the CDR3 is TGCAGTGCTACCGGGAGTAGCGCCGGTGAGCAGTTCTTC. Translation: CSATGSSAGEQFF.

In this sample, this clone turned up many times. CDR3 region: CSASPANTEAFF. The CDR3 coding sequence is TGCAGTGCTAGTCCGGCGAACACTGAAGCTTTCTTT. V usage is TRBV20-1 and J usage is TRBJ1-1; D unresolved. The CDR3 runs to 12 residues. Germline V gene sequence: CDR1 DFQATT, CDR2 SNEGSKA (reference sequence). V gave up 3 bases and J gave up 1 base, with 6 bases separating them.

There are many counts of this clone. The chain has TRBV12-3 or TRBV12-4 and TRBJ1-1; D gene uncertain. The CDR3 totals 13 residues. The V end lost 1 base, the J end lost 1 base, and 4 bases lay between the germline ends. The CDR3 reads CASSLGGNTEAFF. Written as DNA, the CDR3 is TGTGCCAGCAGTTTAGGGGGGAACACTGAAGCTTTCTTT.

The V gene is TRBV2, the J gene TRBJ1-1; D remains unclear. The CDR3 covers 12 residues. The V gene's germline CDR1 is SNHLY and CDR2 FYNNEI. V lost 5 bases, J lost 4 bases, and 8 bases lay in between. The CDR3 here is CASSRWITEAFF. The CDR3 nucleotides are TGTGCCAGCAGTCGCTGGATCACTGAAGCTTTCTTT.

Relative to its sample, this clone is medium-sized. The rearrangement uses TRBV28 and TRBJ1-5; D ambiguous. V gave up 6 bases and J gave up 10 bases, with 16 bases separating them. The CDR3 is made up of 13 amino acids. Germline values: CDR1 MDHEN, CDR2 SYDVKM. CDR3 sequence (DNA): TGTGCCAGCAGACTCCCAGGTTCGCAACCCCAGCATTTT. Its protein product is CASRLPGSQPQHF.

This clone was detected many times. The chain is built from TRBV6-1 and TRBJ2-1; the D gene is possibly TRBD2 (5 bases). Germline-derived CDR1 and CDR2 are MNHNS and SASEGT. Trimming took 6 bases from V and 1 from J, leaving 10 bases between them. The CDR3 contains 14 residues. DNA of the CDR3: TGTGCCAGCAGGCAAACGGGATCCTACAATGAGCAGTTCTTC. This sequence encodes CASRQTGSYNEQFF.

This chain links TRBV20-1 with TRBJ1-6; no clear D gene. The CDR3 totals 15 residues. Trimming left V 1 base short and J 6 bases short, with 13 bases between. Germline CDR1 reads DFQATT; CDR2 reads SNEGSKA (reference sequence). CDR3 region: CSARGGWGTNSPLHF. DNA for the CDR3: TGCAGTGCTAGAGGGGGATGGGGAACTAATTCACCCCTCCACTTT.

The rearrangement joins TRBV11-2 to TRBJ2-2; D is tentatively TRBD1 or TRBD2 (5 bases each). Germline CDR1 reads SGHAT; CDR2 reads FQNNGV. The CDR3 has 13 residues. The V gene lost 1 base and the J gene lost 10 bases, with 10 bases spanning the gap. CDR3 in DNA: TGTGCCAGCAGCTTAGCCGGGGCCGTGGAGCTGTTTTTT. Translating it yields CASSLAGAVELFF.

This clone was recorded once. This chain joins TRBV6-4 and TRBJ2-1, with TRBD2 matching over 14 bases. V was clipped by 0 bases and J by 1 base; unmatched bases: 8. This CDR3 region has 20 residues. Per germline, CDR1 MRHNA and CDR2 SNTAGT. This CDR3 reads CASSDSMGTSGRESYNEQFF. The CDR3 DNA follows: TGTGCCAGCAGTGACTCGATGGGGACTAGCGGGAGAGAGTCCTACAATGAGCAGTTCTTC.

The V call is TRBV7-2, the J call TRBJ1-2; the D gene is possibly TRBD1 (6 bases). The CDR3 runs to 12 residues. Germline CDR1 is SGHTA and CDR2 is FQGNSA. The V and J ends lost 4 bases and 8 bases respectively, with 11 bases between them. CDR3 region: CASSSGGIGYTF. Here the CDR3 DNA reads TGTGCCAGCAGCTCCGGGGGCATCGGCTACACCTTC.

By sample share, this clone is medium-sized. CDR3 region: CATRRQGAYYGYTF. CDR3 nucleotide sequence: TGTGCCACCCGACGACAGGGGGCTTACTATGGCTACACCTTC. The chain has TRBV12-3 or TRBV12-4 and TRBJ1-2; 10 nucleotides agree with TRBD1. The CDR3 covers 14 residues. Unmatched junction bases numbered 8, after V lost 10 bases and J lost 3 bases.

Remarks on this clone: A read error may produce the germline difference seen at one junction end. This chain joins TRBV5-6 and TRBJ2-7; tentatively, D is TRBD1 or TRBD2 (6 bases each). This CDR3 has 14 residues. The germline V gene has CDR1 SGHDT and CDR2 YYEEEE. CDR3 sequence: CSSSGLGGRYEQYF. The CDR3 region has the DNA TGTTCCAGCAGTGGGCTGGGGGGCAGGTACGAGCAGTACTTC. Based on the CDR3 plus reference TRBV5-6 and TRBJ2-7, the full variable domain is DAGVTQSPTHLIKTRGQQVTLRCSPKSGHDTVSWYQQALGQGPQFIFQYYEEEERQRGNFPDRFSGHQFPNYSSELNVNALLLGDSALYLCSSSGLGGRYEQYFGPGTRLTVT.

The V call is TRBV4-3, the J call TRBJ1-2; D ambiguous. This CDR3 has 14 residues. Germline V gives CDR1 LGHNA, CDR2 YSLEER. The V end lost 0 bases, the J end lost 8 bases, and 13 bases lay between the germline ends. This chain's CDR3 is CASSQEKGRVGYTF. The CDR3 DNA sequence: TGCGCCAGCAGCCAAGAAAAAGGGAGGGTAGGCTACACCTTC.

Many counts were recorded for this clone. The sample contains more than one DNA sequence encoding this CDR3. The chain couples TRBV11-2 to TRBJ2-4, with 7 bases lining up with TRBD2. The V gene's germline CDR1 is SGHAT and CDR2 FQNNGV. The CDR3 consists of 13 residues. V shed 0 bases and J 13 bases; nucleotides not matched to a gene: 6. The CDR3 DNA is TGTGCCAGCAGCTTAGAGCCAAGCGGGGAGCAGTACTTC. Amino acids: CASSLEPSGEQYF.

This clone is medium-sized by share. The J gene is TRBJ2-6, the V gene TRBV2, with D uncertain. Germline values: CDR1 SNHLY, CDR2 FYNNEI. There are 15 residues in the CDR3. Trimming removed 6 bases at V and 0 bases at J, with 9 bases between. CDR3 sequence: CASRLSNSGANVLTF. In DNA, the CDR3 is TGTGCCAGCAGACTCAGTAACTCTGGGGCCAACGTCCTGACTTTC.